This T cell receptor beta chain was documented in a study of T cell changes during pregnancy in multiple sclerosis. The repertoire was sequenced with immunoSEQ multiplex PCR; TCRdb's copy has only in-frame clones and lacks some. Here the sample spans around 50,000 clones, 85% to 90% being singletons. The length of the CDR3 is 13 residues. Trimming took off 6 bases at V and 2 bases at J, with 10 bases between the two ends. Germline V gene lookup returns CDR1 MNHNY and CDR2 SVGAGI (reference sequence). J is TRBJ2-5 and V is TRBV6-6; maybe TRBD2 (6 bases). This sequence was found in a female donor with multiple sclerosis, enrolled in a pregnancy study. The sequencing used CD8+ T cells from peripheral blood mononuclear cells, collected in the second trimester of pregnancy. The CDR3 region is CASSRDSQETQYF. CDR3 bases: TGTGCCAGCAGCCGGGACTCGCAAGAGACCCAGTACTTC.